This T cell receptor beta chain comes out of a study of patients and donors after allogeneic stem cell transplantation. Each CDR3 protein is one row after TCRdb ran MiXCR on the RT-PCR reads. The sample shows about 410,000 distinct CDR3 sequences, about a sixth of them seen only once. With V trimmed by 3 bases and J by 0 bases, 1 base remained unmatched. The CDR3 extends over 15 amino acids. CDR1 and CDR2 (germline): SGHVS, FQNEAQ. Ten or more counts support this clonotype. The sequencing sample was made of blood, either unsorted or a sorted T cell fraction (not recorded which). The receptor comes from a human donor who was either an allogeneic HSCT recipient or a stem cell or donor lymphocyte infusion donor (not recorded which). It is not recorded whose cells these are; they may come from a transplant donor. The V gene is TRBV7-8, the J gene TRBJ2-1; 8 nucleotides agree with TRBD2. Written as DNA, the CDR3 is TGTGCCAGCAGCTTCCTAGCGGGCTCCTACAATGAGCAGTTCTTC. As protein: CASSFLAGSYNEQFF. Supplemented by reference TRBV7-8 and TRBJ2-1, the full variable domain reads GAGVSQSPRYKVAKRGQDVALRCDPISGHVSLFWYQQALGQGPEFLTYFQNEAQLDKSGLPSDRFFAERPEGSVSTLKIQRTQQEDSAVYLCASSFLAGSYNEQFFGPGTRLTVL.